This T cell receptor (beta chain) was obtained from a study of siplizumab effects on memory and regulatory T cells (dated by TCRdb to between 2019 and 2020). About the study as a whole: The effect of the anti-CD2 antibody siplizumab on alloreactive T-cell subsets was examined in allogeneic mixed lymphocyte reactions constructed from human PBMCs. Summary of the overall study and its limitations: Among mappable alloreactive CD4+ clones, the Treg-derived fraction averaged around 63% with siplizumab versus 25% to 30% in control reactions. Roughly 80-95% of proliferating CD4+ or CD8+ clones could not be assigned a naive or memory phenotype. Unstimulated naive T cells appeared to be more diverse than memory T cells, and naive cells seemed to make a substantial contribution to the alloresponse. No functional confirmation was obtained for the suppressive function of proliferating Tregs from siplizumab cultures. Siplizumab significantly lowered the cumulative frequency of alloreactive sequences that could be traced to unstimulated CD4+ memory T cells. Because sequences at frequencies below about 10^-5 were poorly captured, only a minor fraction of alloreactive clones could be mapped back to unstimulated subsets.

TCRbeta CDR3 sequencing was performed on sorted unstimulated T cells and on proliferating T cells recovered from mixed lymphocyte reactions. Fresh whole blood from roughly nine HLA-typed healthy donors was used as the source from which PBMCs were isolated. Taken from cysteine to phenylalanine, the CDR3 has 16 residues. Here the CDR3 DNA is all that survives: 48 bases in frame from base 1. The CDR1 and CDR2 encoded by the germline V gene are LGHNA and YNFKEQ. Ends trimmed: V by 1 base, J by 7 bases; bases unmatched to a gene: 11. Receptor amplification or capture employed the immunoSEQ multiplex PCR assay. Around 9.9 x 10^4 TCR templates per sample were assayed by the deep sequencing platform. Genomic DNA extracted from sorted T cells was used for TCRbeta CDR3 sequencing. Turning to the authors' computational methods: The R programming language was used for clonal analysis of TCRbeta CDR3 data. Comparing unstimulated samples against CFSE-low samples taken after the reaction was how alloreactive CD4+ and CD8+ clones were defined. Alloreactive CD4+ clones were assigned to regulatory or non-regulatory origin by matching sequences to sorted unstimulated Treg and non-Treg repertoires. TCRdb retrieved this table from immuneACCESS and kept in-frame rearrangements only. Not all clones are present; in checked studies, unresolved V genes account for under half, and no reason is known for the remainder. That table gives V, J and clone size, and the DNA gave D and trimming. In all, the sample holds about 100,000 clones, and approximately 91% of those were seen once. The top ten hold 0.15% of the sample.

About this clone: The antigen it binds to is not known. Base qualities are missing; no much larger clone stands one base away.

Sequenced: CD4+ T cells sorted from blood. This receptor was taken from a human donor in good health. The chain links TRBV4-2 with TRBJ1-2, and 8 bases in between align with TRBD1. CDR3 sequence: CASSQGRTGIRGGYTF. In nucleotides, the sequence is TGTGCCAGCAGCCAAGGGAGGACAGGGATAAGGGGTGGCTACACCTTC.